This T cell receptor beta chain was documented in a study of T cell repertoires in cytomegalovirus infection. The wider study: Use of recently identified HLA-C-restricted and well-studied HLA-B-restricted CMV epitopes was part of the study.

Germline assignment: CDR1 MNHEY and CDR2 SMNVEV (reference sequence). V shed 0 bases and J shed 8 bases, with 14 bases lying between them. This CDR3 has 15 amino acids. Each CDR3 protein gets one entry after TCRdb re-called the reads with MiXCR. The sample holds 300,000 or so distinct CDR3 sequences, 20% to 25% seen once. Regarding this clonotype: The target antigen is unknown.

This chain joins TRBV27 and TRBJ2-1; possibly TRBD1 or TRBD2 for D (7 bases each). Source: cultured PBMCs, taken from culture after CMV antigen stimulation. This TCR was sampled from a human donor in good health (CMV status not recorded). Some clones in this sample may be carry-over from other donors' samples. The CDR3 nucleotides are TGTGCCAGCAGTTTATCTTGGCAGGGGGGGTATGAGCAGTTCTTC. Encoded protein: CASSLSWQGGYEQFF.